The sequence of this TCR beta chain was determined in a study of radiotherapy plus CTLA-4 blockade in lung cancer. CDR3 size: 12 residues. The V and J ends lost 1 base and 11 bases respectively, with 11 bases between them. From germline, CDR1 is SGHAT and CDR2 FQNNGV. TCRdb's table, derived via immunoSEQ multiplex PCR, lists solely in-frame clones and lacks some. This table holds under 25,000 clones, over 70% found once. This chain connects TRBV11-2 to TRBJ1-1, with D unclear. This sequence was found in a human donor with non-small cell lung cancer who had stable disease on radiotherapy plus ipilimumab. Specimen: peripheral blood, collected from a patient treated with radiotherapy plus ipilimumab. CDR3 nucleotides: TGTGCCAGCAGCTTAGTCTTAGAACGGGCTTTCTTT. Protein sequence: CASSLVLERAFF. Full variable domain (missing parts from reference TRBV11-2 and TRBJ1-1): EAGVAQSPRYKIIEKRQSVAFWCNPISGHATLYWYQQILGQGPKLLIQFQNNGVVDDSQLPKDRFSAERLKGVDSTLKIQPAKLEDSAVYLCASSLVLERAFFGQGTRLTVV.